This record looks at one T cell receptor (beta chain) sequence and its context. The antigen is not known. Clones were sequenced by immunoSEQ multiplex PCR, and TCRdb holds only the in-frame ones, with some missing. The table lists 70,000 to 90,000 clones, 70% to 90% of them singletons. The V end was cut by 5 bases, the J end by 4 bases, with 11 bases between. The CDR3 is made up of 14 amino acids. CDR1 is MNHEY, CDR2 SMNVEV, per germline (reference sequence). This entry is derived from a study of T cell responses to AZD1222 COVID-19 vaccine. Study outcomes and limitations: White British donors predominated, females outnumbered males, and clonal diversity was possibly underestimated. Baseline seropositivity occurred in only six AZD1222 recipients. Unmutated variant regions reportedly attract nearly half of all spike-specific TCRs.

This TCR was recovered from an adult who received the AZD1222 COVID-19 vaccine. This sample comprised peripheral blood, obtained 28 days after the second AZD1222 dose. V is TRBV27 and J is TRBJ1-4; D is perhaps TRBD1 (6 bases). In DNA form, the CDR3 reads TGTGCCAGCAGTCCCCGGACAGTTAATGAAAAACTGTTTTTT. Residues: CASSPRTVNEKLFF.